The 17 T cell receptor beta chains reported below all come from one sample, sequenced in a study of CXCR3-negative and CXCR3-positive naive CD8 T cells. Preparation of TRB cDNA libraries relied on 5' RACE carrying UMI labels. TCRdb re-called the 5' RACE reads; every CDR3 protein appears as one record, without DNA. The repertoire table contains 7,000 to 8,000 distinct CDR3 sequences. The sample comprised naive CXCR3- CD8+ T cells from blood. The subset is: CD45RO-CCR7+CD27+CD95- naive CD8+ T cells lacking CXCR3 (TNR3-). The receptors stem from a human donor in good health. Some clones in this sample may be carry-over from other donors' samples.

This rearrangement joins TRBV7-9 to TRBJ1-1. CDR3 size: 12 residues. Germline V gene data show CDR1 as SEHNR and CDR2 as FQNEAQ (reference sequence). The CDR3 is CASSLELTEAFF.

The CDR3 protein is CASSLSDRGFEQYF. The rearrangement uses TRBV7-6 and TRBJ2-7; the TRBD1 assignment by TCRdb is unverifiable without DNA. This CDR3 contains 14 residues. Germline values: CDR1 SGHVS, CDR2 FNYEAQ. The full variable domain, in which reference TRBV7-6 and TRBJ2-7 provide the parts outside the CDR3, is GAGVSQSPRYKVTKRGQDVALRCDPISGHVSLYWYRQALGQGPEFLTYFNYEAQQDKSGLPNDRFSAERPEGSISTLTIQRTEQRDSAMYRCASSLSDRGFEQYFGPGTRLTVT.

This clonotype is identified as medium-sized (0.01 to 0.1%) from frequency. V usage is TRBV5-1 and J usage is TRBJ2-7; with no DNA, the TCRdb D assignment of TRBD1 cannot be verified. CDR1 SGHRS and CDR2 YFSETQ come from the germline V gene. The CDR3 totals 15 residues. The CDR3 spells CASLPGTGEAREQYF.

This rearrangement joins TRBV11-2 to TRBJ2-1; TCRdb's assignment of TRBD2 cannot be checked, as there is no DNA. Germline CDR1 is SGHAT and CDR2 is FQNNGV. There are 17 residues in the CDR3. The chain's CDR3 is CASSQGLAGPFNPEQFF.

The CDR3 loop reads CSALISGETQYF. This chain uses TRBV29-1 with TRBJ2-5. The CDR3 covers 12 residues. Looked up from germline, CDR1 is SQVTM and CDR2 is ANQGSEA.

The gene calls are TRBV6-5 and TRBJ2-3. The CDR3 loop spans 13 amino acids. Germline-derived CDR1 and CDR2 are MNHEY and SVGAGI. CDR3 residues: CASTRTSTDTQYF.

The V call is TRBV20-1, the J call TRBJ1-3. The CDR3 spans 15 residues. Germline V gene sequence: CDR1 DFQATT, CDR2 SNEGSKA (reference sequence). The CDR3 spells CSARDIHTTGNTIYF.

Measured by frequency, this clonotype is medium-sized. The CDR3 sequence: CASSPYGTFGYTF. The rearrangement uses TRBV7-9 and TRBJ1-2; TCRdb picks TRBD1, but there is no DNA to check that call. This CDR3 is built from 13 residues. Germline CDR1 SEHNR, CDR2 FQNEAQ (reference sequence).

This clonotype is labeled medium-sized (0.01 to 0.1%) based on frequency. The genes are TRBV29-1 and TRBJ1-2. CDR1 SQVTM and CDR2 ANQGSEA come from the germline V gene. This CDR3 region has 11 residues. CDR3 protein: CSVVRDYGYTF.

The genes are TRBV27 and TRBJ1-4; the D gene TCRdb calls, TRBD1, cannot be checked with no DNA. The CDR3 runs 14 residues. CDR1 and CDR2 from the germline V gene are MNHEY and SMNVEV (reference sequence). CDR3 residues: CASSSPLLNEKLFF.

Frequency places this clonotype as medium-sized. V usage is TRBV29-1 and J usage is TRBJ2-7. Germline values: CDR1 SQVTM, CDR2 ANQGSEA. CDR3 length: 13 residues. The chain's CDR3 is CSVGVRVSNEQYF.

The rearrangement joins TRBV6-7 to TRBJ1-2; the D call from TCRdb, TRBD1, cannot be confirmed without DNA. TRBV6-7 is an ORF, and what it does is uncertain. CDR3 length equals 16 residues. The CDR3 region is CASSYSMGAENYGYTF.

This clonotype ranks as medium-sized in terms of frequency. This chain links TRBV27 with TRBJ2-1. Per germline, CDR1 MNHEY and CDR2 SMNVEV (reference sequence). CDR3 size: 13 residues. The CDR3 loop is CASSSLSGDEQFF.

The genes are TRBV25-1 and TRBJ2-1. The CDR3 covers 13 residues. Per the germline V gene, CDR1 is MGHDK and CDR2 is SYGVNS. The CDR3: CASAGLAPNEQFF.

This clonotype is called medium-sized (0.01 to 0.1%) based on its frequency. This chain uses TRBV15 with TRBJ2-3; as DNA is missing, the TRBD1 call by TCRdb cannot be tested. CDR1 LNHNV and CDR2 YYDKDF come from the germline V gene (reference sequence). CDR3 length equals 15 residues. CDR3 in amino acids: CATSHRTVSTDTQYF.

This clonotype is classed as medium-sized (0.01 to 0.1%) by frequency. The genes are TRBV6-6 and TRBJ2-7; TCRdb outputs TRBD1, but without DNA this stays unchecked. The CDR3 is 16 residues long. The germline CDR1 and CDR2 sequences are MNHNY and SVGAGI (reference sequence). CDR3 loop: CASSQADSSIGYEQYF.

This clonotype is identified as medium-sized from frequency. V and J are TRBV27 and TRBJ1-1. The V gene's germline CDR1 is MNHEY and CDR2 SMNVEV (reference sequence). The CDR3 is made up of 13 amino acids. The CDR3 protein is CASSLASLTEAFF.